These 5 T cell receptor beta chains share one sample of origin, sequenced in a study of blood T cell repertoires in COVID-19. Repertoires were generated with immunoSEQ multiplex PCR, while TCRdb's copy carries only in-frame clones and drops some. Of approximately 65,000 clones listed, 88% were seen once; the top ten hold about 5%. Specimen: peripheral blood. The source of these receptors is a human donor in a cohort sampled during active COVID-19.

This clone was counted only a few times. V is TRBV21-1 and J is TRBJ2-7; the table's D call of TRBD2 was not tested on the DNA. TRBV21-1 is a pseudogene locus. This CDR3 has 16 amino acids. The CDR3 region has the DNA TGTGCCAGCAGCACCCGGGAGACTAGCGCGGCCTACGAGCAGTACTTC. Translated, it gives CASSTRETSAAYEQYF.

This clone has just a few counts. J is TRBJ2-7 and V is TRBV7-9; TRBD1 matches at 7 bases. V lost 3 bases and J lost 9; bases outside the gene matches: 14. Germline V CDR1 and CDR2: SEHNR, FQNEAQ (reference sequence). This CDR3 is 15 amino acids long. CDR3 region: CASSFQGQITVRQYF. As DNA, the CDR3 is TGTGCCAGCAGCTTCCAGGGACAGATTACCGTGAGGCAGTACTTC. Full variable domain (missing parts from reference TRBV7-9 and TRBJ2-7): DTGVSQNPRHKITKRGQNVTFRCDPISEHNRLYWYRQTLGQGPEFLTYFQNEAQLEKSRLLSDRFSAERPKGSFSTLEIQRTEQGDSAMYLCASSFQGQITVRQYFGPGTRLTVT.

This sequence joins TRBV5-1 and TRBJ2-1, with TRBD2 matching over 12 bases. The length of the CDR3 is 18 residues. J lost 0 bases, V lost 2 bases, and 6 bases had no gene match. Germline assignment: CDR1 SGHRS and CDR2 YFSETQ. CDR3: CASSFALAGGYSYNEQFF. DNA for the CDR3: TGCGCCAGCAGCTTCGCACTAGCGGGGGGCTACTCCTACAATGAGCAGTTCTTC.

The rearrangement joins TRBV7-2 to TRBJ2-3, with D tentatively TRBD1 (5 bases). CDR3 size: 14 residues. The V gene's germline CDR1 is SGHTA and CDR2 FQGNSA. V was clipped by 5 bases and J by 4 bases, with 13 bases between them. Written as DNA, the CDR3 is TGTGCCAGCAGCCCCAGCAGGGTGGCAGATACGCAGTATTTT. Translating gives CASSPSRVADTQYF.

The chain has TRBV24-1 and TRBJ2-1, with TRBD2 matching 10 bases. Unmatched junction bases numbered 3, after V lost 2 bases and J lost 0 bases. Per germline, CDR1 KGHDR and CDR2 SFDVKD. The CDR3 loop spans 17 amino acids. As DNA, the CDR3 is TGTGCCACCAGTGATTGGACTAGCGGTAGCTCCTACAATGAGCAGTTCTTC. It encodes CATSDWTSGSSYNEQFF.